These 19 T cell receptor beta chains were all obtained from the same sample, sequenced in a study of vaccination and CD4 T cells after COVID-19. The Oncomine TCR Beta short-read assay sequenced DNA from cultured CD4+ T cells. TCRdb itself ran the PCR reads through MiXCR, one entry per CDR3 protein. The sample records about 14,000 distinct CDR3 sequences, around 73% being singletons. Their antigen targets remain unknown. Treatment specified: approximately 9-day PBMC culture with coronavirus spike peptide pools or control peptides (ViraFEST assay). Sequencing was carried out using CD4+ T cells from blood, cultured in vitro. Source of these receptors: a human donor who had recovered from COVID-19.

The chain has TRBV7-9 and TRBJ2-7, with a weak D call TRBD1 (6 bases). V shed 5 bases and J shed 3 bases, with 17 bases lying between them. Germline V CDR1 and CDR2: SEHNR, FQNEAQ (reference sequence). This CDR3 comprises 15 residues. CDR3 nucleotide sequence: TGTGCCAGCAGCCCACTGGGGGCGGGTAACTACGAGCAGTACTTC. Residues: CASSPLGAGNYEQYF.

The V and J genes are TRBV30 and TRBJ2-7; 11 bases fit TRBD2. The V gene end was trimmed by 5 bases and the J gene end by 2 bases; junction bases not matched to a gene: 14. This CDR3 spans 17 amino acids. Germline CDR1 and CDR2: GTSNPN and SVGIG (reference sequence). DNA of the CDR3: TGTGCCTGGTCCCAACCGCCCCGACTAGCGGGGACCTACGAGCAGTACTTC. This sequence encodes CAWSQPPRLAGTYEQYF. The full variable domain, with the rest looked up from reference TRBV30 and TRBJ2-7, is SQTIHQWPATLVQPVGSPLSLECTVEGTSNPNLYWYRQAAGRGLQLLFYSVGIGQISSEVPQNLSASRPQDRQFILSSKKLLLSDSGFYLCAWSQPPRLAGTYEQYFGPGTRLTVT.

CDR3 loop: CASSLGGAAGNTIYF. The CDR3 DNA sequence: TGTGCCAGCAGTTTGGGGGGGGCTGCGGGAAACACCATATATTTT. The V call is TRBV12-3 or TRBV12-4, the J call TRBJ1-3; weak D call: TRBD1 (6 bases). Trimming removed 3 bases from V and 4 bases from J, with 13 bases in between. There are 15 residues in the CDR3.

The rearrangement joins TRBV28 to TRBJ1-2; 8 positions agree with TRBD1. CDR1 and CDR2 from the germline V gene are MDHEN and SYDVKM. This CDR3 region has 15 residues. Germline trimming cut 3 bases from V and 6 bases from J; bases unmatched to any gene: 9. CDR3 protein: CASSFKGRGRDGYTF. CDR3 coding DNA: TGTGCCAGCAGTTTTAAAGGCAGGGGGCGGGATGGCTACACCTTC.

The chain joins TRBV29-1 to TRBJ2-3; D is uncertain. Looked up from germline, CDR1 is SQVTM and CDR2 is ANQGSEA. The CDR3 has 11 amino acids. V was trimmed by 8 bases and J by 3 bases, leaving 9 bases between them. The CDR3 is CSSRSTDTQYF. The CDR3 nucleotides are TGCAGCTCGAGGAGTACAGATACGCAGTATTTT.

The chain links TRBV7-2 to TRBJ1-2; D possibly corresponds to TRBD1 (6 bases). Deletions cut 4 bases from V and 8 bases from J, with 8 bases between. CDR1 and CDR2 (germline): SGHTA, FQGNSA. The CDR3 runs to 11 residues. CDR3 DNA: TGTGCCAGCAGCTCCGACAGGGGCTACACCTTC. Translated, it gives CASSSDRGYTF.

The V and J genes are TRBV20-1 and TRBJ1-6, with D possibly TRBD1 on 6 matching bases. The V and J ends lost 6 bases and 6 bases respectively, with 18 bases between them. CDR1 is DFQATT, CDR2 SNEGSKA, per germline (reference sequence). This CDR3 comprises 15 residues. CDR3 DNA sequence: TGCAGTGCCCCGCCGGGGACAAACTCTAATTCACCCCTCCACTTT. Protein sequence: CSAPPGTNSNSPLHF.

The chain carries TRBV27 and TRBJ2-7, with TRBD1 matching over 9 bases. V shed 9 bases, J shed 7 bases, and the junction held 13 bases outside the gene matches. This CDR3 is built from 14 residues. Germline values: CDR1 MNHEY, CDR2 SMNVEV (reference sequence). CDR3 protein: CASRGQGRSFEQYF. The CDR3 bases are TGTGCCAGTAGGGGACAGGGAAGGTCTTTTGAGCAGTACTTC.

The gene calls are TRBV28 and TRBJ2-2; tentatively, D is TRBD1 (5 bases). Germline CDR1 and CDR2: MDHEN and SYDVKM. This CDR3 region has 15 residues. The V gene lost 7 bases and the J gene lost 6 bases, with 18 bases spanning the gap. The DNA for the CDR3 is TGTGCCAGCATCGCTCTCGGTGGGGCAGCCGGGGAGCTGTTTTTT. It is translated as CASIALGGAAGELFF.

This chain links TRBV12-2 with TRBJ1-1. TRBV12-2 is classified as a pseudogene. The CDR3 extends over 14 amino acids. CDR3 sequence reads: CASRPDADNTEAFF. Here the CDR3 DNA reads TGTGCAAGTCGCCCAGATGCGGATAACACTGAAGCTTTCTTT.

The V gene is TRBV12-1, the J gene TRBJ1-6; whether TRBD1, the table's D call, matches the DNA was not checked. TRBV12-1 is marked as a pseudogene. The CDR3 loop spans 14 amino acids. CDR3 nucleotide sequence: TGTGCCAGCAGCCTCGGGGCAGATAATTCACCCCTCCACTTT. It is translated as CASSLGADNSPLHF.

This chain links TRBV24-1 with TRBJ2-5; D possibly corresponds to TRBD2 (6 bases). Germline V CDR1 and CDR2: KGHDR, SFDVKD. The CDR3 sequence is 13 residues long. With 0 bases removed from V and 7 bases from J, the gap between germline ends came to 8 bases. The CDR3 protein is CATSDLSGRTQYF. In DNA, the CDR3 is TGTGCCACCAGTGATTTGTCCGGGAGGACCCAGTACTTC.

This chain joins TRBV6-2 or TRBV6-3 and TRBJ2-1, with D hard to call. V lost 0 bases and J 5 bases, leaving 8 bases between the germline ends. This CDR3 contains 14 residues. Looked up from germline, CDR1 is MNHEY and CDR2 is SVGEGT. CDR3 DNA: TGTGCCAGCAGTTACTCGACGGCGAACAATGAGCAGTTCTTC. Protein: CASSYSTANNEQFF.

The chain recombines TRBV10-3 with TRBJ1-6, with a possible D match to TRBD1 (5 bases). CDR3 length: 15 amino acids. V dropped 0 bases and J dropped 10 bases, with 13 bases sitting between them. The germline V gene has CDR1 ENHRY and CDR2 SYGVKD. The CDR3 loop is CAISESGAGGSPLHF. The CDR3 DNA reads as TGTGCCATCAGTGAGTCAGGGGCAGGCGGCTCACCCCTCCACTTT.

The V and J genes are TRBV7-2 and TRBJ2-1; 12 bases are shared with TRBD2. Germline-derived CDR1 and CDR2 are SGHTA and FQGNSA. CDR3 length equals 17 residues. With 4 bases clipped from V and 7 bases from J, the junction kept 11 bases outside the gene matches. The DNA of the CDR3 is TGTGCCAGCAGCTACCCTAGCGGGAGGGTAGTTAGAAATGAGCAGTTCTTC. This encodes CASSYPSGRVVRNEQFF.

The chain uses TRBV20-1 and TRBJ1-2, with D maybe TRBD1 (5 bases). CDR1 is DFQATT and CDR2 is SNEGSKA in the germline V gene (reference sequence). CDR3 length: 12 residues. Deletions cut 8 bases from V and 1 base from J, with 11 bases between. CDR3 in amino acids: CSTPQDNYGYTF. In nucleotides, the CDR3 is TGCAGTACCCCACAGGATAACTATGGCTACACCTTC.

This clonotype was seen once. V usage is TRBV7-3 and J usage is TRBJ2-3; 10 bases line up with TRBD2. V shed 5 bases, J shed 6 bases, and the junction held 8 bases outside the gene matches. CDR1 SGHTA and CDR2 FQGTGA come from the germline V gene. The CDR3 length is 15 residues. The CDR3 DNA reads TGTGCCAGCAGCCCGCTAGCGGGAGCCATCGATACGCAGTATTTT. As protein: CASSPLAGAIDTQYF. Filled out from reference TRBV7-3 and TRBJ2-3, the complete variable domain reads GAGVSQTPSNKVTEKGKYVELRCDPISGHTALYWYRQSLGQGPEFLIYFQGTGAADDSGLPNDRFFAVRPEGSVSTLKIQRTERGDSAVYLCASSPLAGAIDTQYFGPGTRLTVL.

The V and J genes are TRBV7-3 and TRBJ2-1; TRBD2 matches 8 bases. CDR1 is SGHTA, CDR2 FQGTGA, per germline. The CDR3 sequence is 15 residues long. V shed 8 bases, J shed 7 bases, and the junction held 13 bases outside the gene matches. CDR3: CASGLAGGSGNEQFF. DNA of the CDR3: TGTGCCAGCGGGTTGGCGGGAGGTTCTGGGAATGAGCAGTTCTTC. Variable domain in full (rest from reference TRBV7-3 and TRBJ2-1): GAGVSQTPSNKVTEKGKYVELRCDPISGHTALYWYRQSLGQGPEFLIYFQGTGAADDSGLPNDRFFAVRPEGSVSTLKIQRTERGDSAVYLCASGLAGGSGNEQFFGPGTRLTVL.

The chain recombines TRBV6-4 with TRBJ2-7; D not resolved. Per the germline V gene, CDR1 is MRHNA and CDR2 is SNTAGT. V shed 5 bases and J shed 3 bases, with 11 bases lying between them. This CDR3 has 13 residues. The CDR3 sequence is CASSPDTVYEQYF. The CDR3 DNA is TGTGCCAGCAGTCCAGACACAGTCTACGAGCAGTACTTC.